This T cell receptor beta chain was sequenced for a study of CD8+CD57+ T cells in acquired aplastic anemia. Whole-study context: Sorted CD4+ and CD8+ cells gave an average of approximately 3 ug of DNA.

Selection for sequencing was limited to patients who had shown CD8+CD57+ cell expansion by flow cytometry. It was genomic DNA that served as the template for profiling TCR beta VDJ and CDR3. From the reads, TCRdb called clonotypes with MiXCR, one entry per CDR3 protein. The repertoire holds under 350,000 distinct CDR3 sequences, approximately 57% seen once, with 1.3% in the top ten. Study-level findings and limits: Roughly 30 CD8+ CDR3 sequences occurred in both the patients and the controls. In CD8+ cells, Simpson's diversity showed no significant difference between patients and controls.

The CDR3 is made up of 16 amino acids. After removal of 6 bases from V and 6 bases from J, the junction contained 13 bases not matched to a gene. CDR1 and CDR2 from the germline V gene are MNHEY and SVGEGT. There are a few counts of this clonotype. The antigen is not known. This chain links TRBV6-2 or TRBV6-3 with TRBJ2-2, with 7 bases aligning to TRBD1. The sample comprised sorted CD4+, CD8+, or CD8+CD57+ T cells (not recorded which) from PBMCs. The clonotype originates from a human donor with aplastic anemia. CDR3: CASRGESGGRAGELFF. The DNA of the CDR3 is TGTGCCAGCAGGGGGGAGTCAGGGGGTAGGGCCGGGGAGCTGTTTTTT.